This TCR beta chain was obtained from a study of T cell clones after liver transplantation. On the study more broadly: Immunosuppression withdrawal was tried within 2 years after liver transplantation in this trial.

Sequencing used immunoSEQ multiplex PCR; TCRdb keeps in-frame clones, though not all of them. The table lists about 120,000 clones, about nine tenths of them singletons. The sequencing used CD4+ T cells from blood, collected 12 months after liver transplant. The TCR sequence derives from a human patient who received a liver transplant. Some T cells may be transferred from the graft donor.

The CDR3 region is CASEEGSAQFF. In nucleotides, the CDR3 is TGTGCTAGTGAGGAGGGTTCCGCTCAGTTCTTC. J is TRBJ2-1 and V is TRBV12-5, with D perhaps matching TRBD2 (6 bases). The V gene lost 7 bases and the J gene lost 13 bases, with 14 bases spanning the gap. The CDR3 extends over 11 amino acids. Germline V gives CDR1 LGHNT, CDR2 FRNRAP.